Sequencing of this T cell receptor beta chain was carried out in a study of T cells in Graves' hyperthyroidism and ophthalmopathy. This clonotype showed up just a few times. Its antigen is currently unknown. Authors of the study amplified TCR beta CDR3 regions from RNA transcripts. A first-round RT-PCR of the TCR CDR3 used the HTBI primer set. TCRdb called the multiplex PCR reads again in MiXCR, with one record for every CDR3 protein. This repertoire shows under 750,000 distinct CDR3 sequences, around 20% found once; its top ten account for approximately 15%. The study, taken as a whole, reports: A model built on 13 V-J features separated ophthalmopathy from stable hyperthyroidism. Most expanded thyroid clonotypes above 0.001 also appeared in blood.

V dropped 2 bases and J dropped 0 bases, with 16 bases sitting between them. The CDR3 extends over 17 amino acids. The V gene's germline CDR1 is SGHVS and CDR2 FQNEAQ. In patients aged 18 to 65, hyperthyroidism was newly diagnosed, with duration under 2 months. This receptor was identified in a woman aged 45 to 65 with Graves' hyperthyroidism that later progressed to Graves' ophthalmopathy. The chain has TRBV7-8 and TRBJ1-2; D possibly corresponds to TRBD1 (5 bases). Material for sequencing was blood. CDR3 DNA: TGTGCCAGCAGCTTAATGCAGGGAGCAAGGACTAACTATGGCTACACCTTC. It specifies CASSLMQGARTNYGYTF.